One sample yielded the 24 T cell receptor beta chains listed below, sequenced in a study of vaccination effects on CD4 cells after COVID-19. Viral peptide pool expansion of antigen-specific CD4+ T cells preceded sequencing in the ViraFEST assay. Following an approximately eleven-day culture, CD4+ T cells were purified. None of the vaccinated had previously contracted SARS-CoV-2, and their nucleocapsid antibodies tested negative. Their antigens are not known. Profiled with immunoSEQ multiplex PCR; TCRdb holds only in-frame clones, not every one. The sample consists of tens of thousands of clones, over 55% of them appearing once. The sample here was CD4+ T cells from PBMCs cultured with HCoV-OC43 spike peptides, taken before COVID-19 vaccination. Subset in this sample: HCoV-OC43 spike overlapping peptide pool stimulation. The receptors here all came from a human donor who received a COVID-19 vaccine.

The chain employs TRBV5-4 and TRBJ2-5; 9 bases line up with TRBD1. This CDR3 region has 17 residues. V lost 0 bases and J lost 7; bases outside the gene matches: 13. Germline lookup yields CDR1 SGHNT and CDR2 YYREEE (reference sequence). In DNA, the CDR3 is TGTGCCAGCAGCTTGGCCATGGGGGGACAGGGAGTCGGGACCCAGTACTTC. As protein: CASSLAMGGQGVGTQYF.

The gene calls are TRBV11-2 and TRBJ2-2; possible D gene TRBD2, 7 bases. Germline values: CDR1 SGHAT, CDR2 FQNNGV. The CDR3 runs 15 residues. The ends were cut back, 5 bases at V and 6 bases at J, with 16 bases in the middle. CDR3 loop: CASSRMRGGAGELFF. The DNA of the CDR3 is TGTGCCAGCAGCAGGATGAGGGGGGGAGCCGGGGAGCTGTTTTTT.

This chain joins TRBV5-5 and TRBJ1-3; D gene uncertain. Germline lookup yields CDR1 SGHKS and CDR2 YYEKEE (reference sequence). V shed 0 bases and J shed 6 bases, with 1 base lying between them. The CDR3 runs 11 residues. CDR3 sequence (DNA): TGTGCCAGCAGCTTGGTAAACACCATATATTTT. Its translation: CASSLVNTIYF.

V and J are TRBV5-4 and TRBJ2-7, with D perhaps matching TRBD1 (7 bases). V was trimmed by 2 bases and J by 7 bases, leaving 10 bases between them. Germline V CDR1 and CDR2: SGHNT, YYREEE (reference sequence). The CDR3 is 12 amino acids. CDR3 bases: TGTGCCAGCAGCTTTTCAGGGGGGGAGCAGTACTTC. This encodes CASSFSGGEQYF.

This clone was detected only a few times. The chain is built from TRBV10-1 and TRBJ2-2; TRBD1 agrees at 8 bases. The CDR3 covers 13 residues. Losses at the gene ends were 6 bases for V and 11 bases for J; bases not matched to a gene: 8. Germline V CDR1 and CDR2: WNHNN, SYGVQD (reference sequence). The DNA of the CDR3 is TGCGCCAGCAGAGGACAGGGCACCCAAGAGCTGTTTTTT. Translated: CASRGQGTQELFF.

The V gene is TRBV7-9, the J gene TRBJ1-5; TRBD1 aligns across 9 bases. CDR1 is SEHNR and CDR2 is FQNEAQ in the germline V gene (reference sequence). Unmatched junction bases numbered 3, after V lost 0 bases and J lost 6 bases. The CDR3 length is 15 residues. The CDR3 nucleotides read TGTGCCAGCAGCTTAGCGACGACAGGGGGTCAGCCCCAGCATTTT. Protein product: CASSLATTGGQPQHF. The full variable domain, in which reference TRBV7-9 and TRBJ1-5 provide the parts outside the CDR3, is DTGVSQNPRHKITKRGQNVTFRCDPISEHNRLYWYRQTLGQGPEFLTYFQNEAQLEKSRLLSDRFSAERPKGSFSTLEIQRTEQGDSAMYLCASSLATTGGQPQHFGDGTRLSIL.

For the CDR3, the DNA is TGTGCCAGCAACACGGATTCCTACAATGAGCAGTTCTTC. Residues: CASNTDSYNEQFF. The chain employs TRBV12-3 or TRBV12-4 and TRBJ2-1; D is ambiguous. Trimming removed 7 bases from V and 1 base from J, with 8 bases in between. The CDR3 runs 13 residues.

The V gene is TRBV6-5, the J gene TRBJ2-7; TRBD2 matches at 9 bases. CDR3 length equals 14 residues. J gave up 0 bases and V 5 bases, and 2 bases lay outside the gene matches. The germline gives CDR1 MNHEY, CDR2 SVGAGI. The CDR3 bases are TGTGCCAGCAGTCTAGCGGGGAGCTCCTACGAGCAGTACTTC. As protein: CASSLAGSSYEQYF.

This chain connects TRBV5-4 to TRBJ2-3; D possibly corresponds to TRBD1 (5 bases). The V end lost 1 base, the J end lost 1 base, and 13 bases lay between the germline ends. Per the germline V gene, CDR1 is SGHNT and CDR2 is YYREEE (reference sequence). The CDR3 has 16 amino acids. The CDR3 sequence is CASSLKADTRTDTQYF. In nucleotides, the CDR3 is TGTGCCAGCAGCTTGAAGGCGGACACACGCACAGATACGCAGTATTTT.

The rearrangement uses TRBV5-4 and TRBJ2-1, with D unresolved. CDR1 is SGHNT and CDR2 is YYREEE in the germline V gene (reference sequence). This CDR3 region has 12 residues. V lost 0 bases and J 9 bases, leaving 7 bases between the germline ends. The CDR3 sequence: CASSLDVAEQFF. CDR3 coding DNA: TGTGCCAGCAGCTTGGACGTAGCTGAGCAGTTCTTC.

The chain combines TRBV2 with TRBJ2-4, with TRBD2 matching 12 bases. The germline V gene has CDR1 SNHLY and CDR2 FYNNEI. Trimming removed 6 bases from V and 0 bases from J; junction bases left unmatched: 6. The CDR3 is 17 amino acids. The CDR3 loop reads CASRGLAGYLAKNIQYF. As DNA, the CDR3 is TGTGCCAGCAGGGGACTAGCGGGTTACCTAGCCAAAAACATTCAGTACTTC. Using reference TRBV2 and TRBJ2-4 for the parts outside the CDR3, the full variable domain is EPEVTQTPSHQVTQMGQEVILRCVPISNHLYFYWYRQILGQKVEFLVSFYNNEISEKSEIFDDQFSVERPDGSNFTLKIRSTKLEDSAMYFCASRGLAGYLAKNIQYFGAGTRLSVL.

The V gene is TRBV5-1, the J gene TRBJ2-2; no clear D. V lost 4 bases to trimming and J lost 4 bases, with 11 bases between them. This CDR3 contains 14 residues. The germline V gene encodes CDR1 SGHRS and CDR2 YFSETQ. Written as DNA, the CDR3 is TGCGCCAGCAGCCCCGAGACAAGCACCGGGGAGCTGTTTTTT. Translation: CASSPETSTGELFF.

The rearrangement uses TRBV2 and TRBJ1-1; 9 nucleotides agree with TRBD1. Germline CDR1 reads SNHLY; CDR2 reads FYNNEI. The ends lost 7 bases at V and 4 bases at J; junction bases unmatched: 4. CDR3 length: 13 amino acids. The CDR3 loop reads CASNGQGTTEAFF. The CDR3 DNA reads as TGTGCCAGCAACGGACAGGGGACCACTGAAGCTTTCTTT. Complete variable domain (other parts from reference TRBV2 and TRBJ1-1): EPEVTQTPSHQVTQMGQEVILRCVPISNHLYFYWYRQILGQKVEFLVSFYNNEISEKSEIFDDQFSVERPDGSNFTLKIRSTKLEDSAMYFCASNGQGTTEAFFGQGTRLTVV.

The CDR3 sequence is CASSYAGGEETQYF. The DNA of the CDR3 is TGTGCCAGCAGTTATGCGGGGGGGGAAGAGACCCAGTACTTC. V usage is TRBV6-2 or TRBV6-3 and J usage is TRBJ2-5; 9 bases match TRBD2. Unmatched junction bases numbered 2, after V lost 3 bases and J lost 3 bases. This CDR3 contains 14 residues. Germline V CDR1 and CDR2: MNHEY, SVGEGT.

This clone was found a few times. The J gene is TRBJ2-1, the V gene TRBV19; D is possibly TRBD1 (7 bases). Germline lookup yields CDR1 LNHDA and CDR2 SQIVND (reference sequence). The CDR3 spans 13 residues. With 10 bases removed from V and 8 bases from J, the gap between germline ends came to 18 bases. The CDR3 loop reads CAMSRGVGDEQFF. CDR3 DNA: TGTGCCATGTCCAGGGGGGTGGGGGATGAGCAGTTCTTC.

The chain has TRBV6-4 and TRBJ2-1, with D maybe TRBD2 (6 bases). The CDR3 length is 19 residues. V was pared by 0 bases and J by 4 bases, with 22 bases between. CDR1 is MRHNA and CDR2 is SNTAGT in the germline V gene. The CDR3 is CASSDSPGVSAGVYNEQFF. The CDR3 nucleotides are TGTGCCAGCAGTGACTCGCCGGGAGTCTCTGCCGGTGTTTACAATGAGCAGTTCTTC.

The rearrangement joins TRBV19 to TRBJ2-3, with 15 bases identical to TRBD2. Losses at the gene ends were 3 bases for V and 8 bases for J; bases not matched to a gene: 6. The CDR3 is made up of 16 amino acids. Germline lookup yields CDR1 LNHDA and CDR2 SQIVND (reference sequence). CDR3 DNA sequence: TGTGCCAGTAGTATTGGACTAGCGGGGGGGCATGGTACGCAGTATTTT. This translates into CASSIGLAGGHGTQYF.

J is TRBJ1-2 and V is TRBV6-5, with TRBD1 matching over 7 bases. The CDR3 loop spans 14 amino acids. Germline values: CDR1 MNHEY, CDR2 SVGAGI. The V segment lost 5 bases and the J segment 4 bases; nucleotides outside the gene matches: 7. CDR3 coding DNA: TGTGCCAGCAGTAACGACAGGGCGCCCTATGGCTACACCTTC. Encoded protein: CASSNDRAPYGYTF.

The rearrangement joins TRBV19 to TRBJ1-2; 7 positions agree with TRBD1. Germline CDR1 reads LNHDA; CDR2 reads SQIVND (reference sequence). Trimming cost V 6 bases and J 2 bases; bases outside gene matches: 3. The length of the CDR3 is 13 residues. CDR3 nucleotides: TGTGCCAGTAGCAAACAGGGGAACTATGGCTACACCTTC. Residues: CASSKQGNYGYTF.

The chain recombines TRBV12-3 or TRBV12-4 with TRBJ1-1, with a possible D match to TRBD1 (5 bases). This CDR3 is built from 11 residues. Between the trimmed V and J ends, which lost 8 bases and 4 bases, there was a span of 8 bases. CDR3 loop: CASGGITEAFF. CDR3 DNA: TGTGCCAGCGGGGGAATCACTGAAGCTTTCTTT.

The V gene is TRBV12-3 or TRBV12-4, the J gene TRBJ1-5; TRBD1 aligns across 10 bases. With V trimmed by 6 bases and J by 5 bases, 1 base remained unmatched. This CDR3 spans 13 amino acids. DNA of the CDR3: TGTGCCAGCAGAGGGACAGGGGATCAGCCCCAGCATTTT. It yields the protein CASRGTGDQPQHF.

CDR3: CASSEAYEQYF. In DNA, the CDR3 is TGTGCCAGCAGTGAAGCGTACGAGCAGTACTTC. This chain links TRBV2 with TRBJ2-7, with no clear D. CDR3 size: 11 residues. Trimming stripped 0 bases from V and 4 bases from J, with 1 base between. From germline, CDR1 is SNHLY and CDR2 FYNNEI.

The V and J genes are TRBV10-3 and TRBJ1-3, with unresolved D. This CDR3 has 14 amino acids. V was cut by 6 bases and J by 8 bases, with 17 bases left in between. CDR1 and CDR2 from the germline V gene are ENHRY and SYGVKD. CDR3 sequence reads: CAISAGGNIHTIYF. DNA of the CDR3: TGTGCCATCAGCGCCGGAGGAAACATACACACCATATATTTT.

The gene calls are TRBV11-3 and TRBJ2-3; either TRBD1 or TRBD2 may supply D (6 bases each). The length of the CDR3 is 15 residues. V lost 5 bases, J lost 10 bases, and 22 bases lay in between. The germline gives CDR1 SGHNT, CDR2 YENEEA. In nucleotides, the CDR3 is TGTGCCAGCAGCCCGGAGGGGGGTCCCATGTATTCGCAGTATTTT. This gives the protein CASSPEGGPMYSQYF.